The 8 T cell receptor beta chains below all came from one sample that was sequenced in a study of T cells in localized non-small cell lung cancer. Data came from immunoSEQ multiplex PCR; TCRdb stores just in-frame clones and leaves some out. The sample lists around 43,000 clones, around 90% seen once, with approximately 3.5% in the top ten. Specimen: peripheral blood, collected before any cancer treatment. The receptors shown here come from a man aged 18 to 49 with stage I lung adenocarcinoma.

The J gene is TRBJ1-3, the V gene TRBV4-3; possibly TRBD1 for D (5 bases). Germline V gives CDR1 LGHNA, CDR2 YSLEER. The CDR3 has 16 amino acids. Between the trimmed V and J ends, which lost 1 base and 7 bases, there was a span of 17 bases. The CDR3 DNA reads as TGCGCCAGCAGCCAAGGACCCTCGGGAGGGGCGAACACCATATATTTT. Residues: CASSQGPSGGANTIYF.

The genes are TRBV6-1 and TRBJ2-2; possible D gene TRBD2, 5 bases. V was cut by 2 bases and J by 2 bases, with 9 bases left in between. Germline assignment: CDR1 MNHNS and CDR2 SASEGT. The CDR3 spans 15 residues. CDR3 residues: CASSELAYNTGELFF. CDR3 coding DNA: TGTGCCAGCAGTGAACTAGCTTACAACACCGGGGAGCTGTTTTTT.

This sequence joins TRBV27 and TRBJ1-1; D possibly corresponds to TRBD1 (5 bases). With 6 bases removed from V and 2 bases from J, the gap between germline ends came to 16 bases. CDR3 size: 15 residues. Germline V gene sequence: CDR1 MNHEY, CDR2 SMNVEV (reference sequence). This chain's CDR3 is CASRILGRFNTEAFF. CDR3 DNA: TGTGCCAGCAGGATCTTGGGGCGGTTTAACACTGAAGCTTTCTTT.

The gene calls are TRBV5-1 and TRBJ2-1, with TRBD2 matching over 12 bases. V was clipped by 4 bases and J by 5 bases; unmatched bases: 7. Per germline, CDR1 SGHRS and CDR2 YFSETQ. This CDR3 contains 16 residues. CDR3 nucleotide sequence: TGCGCCAGCAGCCCCTGGGCTAGCGGGGGGGACAATGAGCAGTTCTTC. It is translated as CASSPWASGGDNEQFF.

V is TRBV2 and J is TRBJ1-4; tentative D call: TRBD1 (5 bases). Germline V gene data show CDR1 as SNHLY and CDR2 as FYNNEI. The CDR3 is made up of 14 amino acids. The V gene lost 4 bases and the J gene lost 4 bases, with 10 bases spanning the gap. CDR3 in DNA: TGTGCCAGCAGTGTCCAGGGCTATAATGAAAAACTGTTTTTT. The encoded protein is CASSVQGYNEKLFF.

In this sample, this clone turned up a few times. CDR3 loop: CASSLRGGRHSPLHF. CDR3 nucleotides: TGTGCCAGCAGTTTACGTGGGGGTAGGCATTCACCCCTCCACTTT. This chain joins TRBV6-5 and TRBJ1-6; the D gene is possibly TRBD1 (5 bases). CDR3 size: 15 residues. V was shortened by 4 bases and J by 8 bases, with 15 bases between the two germline ends. Germline V gene sequence: CDR1 MNHEY, CDR2 SVGAGI.

The chain couples TRBV14 to TRBJ1-2; D might be TRBD1 (5 bases). The ends were cut back, 0 bases at V and 4 bases at J, with 12 bases in the middle. Per germline, CDR1 SGHDN and CDR2 FVKESK. The CDR3 sequence is 15 residues long. CDR3 residues: CASSQDLGTAYGYTF. In DNA form, the CDR3 reads TGTGCCAGCAGCCAAGACCTTGGGACGGCCTATGGCTACACCTTC.

The chain recombines TRBV7-2 with TRBJ2-7, with 8 positions matching TRBD1. Germline loops: CDR1 SGHTA, CDR2 FQGNSA. Germline trimming cut 1 base from V and 1 base from J; bases unmatched to any gene: 3. The CDR3 runs to 15 residues. The CDR3 loop reads CASSLGRDRSYEQYF. In DNA, the CDR3 is TGTGCCAGCAGCTTAGGCCGGGACAGGTCCTACGAGCAGTACTTC.